One and the same sample provided the 16 T cell receptor beta chains below, sequenced in a study of beta chain features in type 1 diabetes. Of the isolated RNA, all was reverse transcribed, and so the sequenced material was expressed TCRB transcripts. Repertoires were generated with immunoSEQ multiplex PCR, while TCRdb's copy carries only in-frame clones and drops some. The sample carries 130,000 to 150,000 clones, roughly a tenth recorded once. The sample comprised naive CD4+ T cells from blood. Receptors were obtained from a man between 18 and 35 years old in good health.

The chain joins TRBV7-8 to TRBJ2-7, with TRBD2 matching over 12 bases. This CDR3 region has 14 residues. CDR1 SGHVS and CDR2 FQNEAQ come from the germline V gene. V dropped 6 bases and J dropped 2; count of bases not matched to a gene: 2. The CDR3 region has the DNA TGTGCCAGCAGTCGACTAGCGGGGGCCTACGAGCAGTACTTC. Amino acids: CASSRLAGAYEQYF.

The V gene is TRBV29-1, the J gene TRBJ2-5; 10 bases align to TRBD2. CDR3 length: 13 amino acids. With V trimmed by 5 bases and J by 5 bases, 5 bases remained unmatched. In germline, CDR1 is SQVTM, CDR2 ANQGSEA. The CDR3 here is CSVRASGGETQYF. CDR3 nucleotides: TGCAGCGTTCGGGCTAGCGGGGGCGAGACCCAGTACTTC.

To note about this clone: In the same sample, other DNA sequences code for this CDR3. The chain uses TRBV5-1 and TRBJ2-2; D possibly corresponds to TRBD2 (5 bases). This CDR3 has 15 residues. CDR1 and CDR2 (germline): SGHRS, YFSETQ. Trimming took 3 bases from V and 4 from J, leaving 13 bases between them. The CDR3 here is CASSSLAGGTGELFF. The CDR3 nucleotides read TGCGCCAGCAGCTCCCTAGCCGGTGGCACCGGGGAGCTGTTTTTT.

This clone was seen a handful of times. V and J are TRBV28 and TRBJ2-7, with 8 bases identical to TRBD1. The V segment lost 6 bases and the J segment 0 bases; nucleotides outside the gene matches: 7. The CDR3 has 15 residues. Germline values: CDR1 MDHEN, CDR2 SYDVKM. CDR3 DNA sequence: TGTGCCAGCAGCCCCGGTACAGGGGGCTCCTACGAGCAGTACTTC. This codes for CASSPGTGGSYEQYF.

This clone has a handful of counts. The rearrangement links TRBV5-4 to TRBJ2-7; 7 nucleotides match TRBD1. V lost 3 bases and J lost 1; bases outside the gene matches: 4. Germline V gives CDR1 SGHNT, CDR2 YYREEE (reference sequence). The CDR3 has 14 residues. The CDR3, as DNA: TGTGCCAGCAGCTCTCCGGGACAGTCCTACGAGCAGTACTTC. The encoded protein is CASSSPGQSYEQYF. Variable domain in full (rest from reference TRBV5-4 and TRBJ2-7): ETGVTQSPTHLIKTRGQQVTLRCSSQSGHNTVSWYQQALGQGPQFIFQYYREEENGRGNFPPRFSGLQFPNYSSELNVNALELDDSALYLCASSSPGQSYEQYFGPGTRLTVT.

This clone was counted only a few times. V is TRBV5-5 and J is TRBJ1-5, with unresolved D. Germline V gene sequence: CDR1 SGHKS, CDR2 YYEKEE (reference sequence). Deletions cut 4 bases from V and 1 base from J, with 15 bases between. This CDR3 comprises 16 residues. The CDR3: CASSPAVGSSNQPQHF. DNA of the CDR3: TGTGCCAGCAGCCCCGCAGTTGGGAGCAGCAATCAGCCCCAGCATTTT.

The table lists this clone with a few counts. CDR3 sequence (DNA): TGCGCCAGCAGCCAAGAAGGGGTCAGCTATGGCTACACCTTC. It encodes CASSQEGVSYGYTF. J is TRBJ1-2 and V is TRBV4-1; tentative D call: TRBD1 (5 bases). In germline, CDR1 is MGHRA, CDR2 YSYEKL. V lost 0 bases, J lost 4 bases, and 9 bases lay in between. This CDR3 spans 14 amino acids.

In this sample, this clone turned up a few times. The chain couples TRBV27 to TRBJ1-6; D remains ambiguous. This CDR3 comprises 14 residues. Trimming left V 3 bases short and J 7 bases short, with 10 bases between. CDR1 MNHEY and CDR2 SMNVEV come from the germline V gene (reference sequence). The CDR3 loop is CASSLGGRNSPLHF. CDR3 nucleotide sequence: TGTGCCAGCAGTTTGGGAGGGAGAAATTCACCCCTCCACTTT.

This chain links TRBV9 with TRBJ2-7, with D hard to call. V was shortened by 3 bases and J by 0 bases, with 10 bases between the two germline ends. From germline, CDR1 is SGDLS and CDR2 YYNGEE. The CDR3 spans 14 residues. The CDR3 loop is CASSAEVHSYEQYF. The CDR3, as DNA: TGTGCCAGCAGCGCCGAGGTCCACTCCTACGAGCAGTACTTC. Complete variable domain (other parts from reference TRBV9 and TRBJ2-7): DSGVTQTPKHLITATGQRVTLRCSPRSGDLSVYWYQQSLDQGLQFLIQYYNGEERAKGNILERFSAQQFPDLHSELNLSSLELGDSALYFCASSAEVHSYEQYFGPGTRLTVT.

The chain joins TRBV2 to TRBJ1-1; maybe TRBD1 (6 bases). The length of the CDR3 is 13 residues. V was shortened by 8 bases and J by 0 bases, with 10 bases between the two germline ends. Germline V gives CDR1 SNHLY, CDR2 FYNNEI. The CDR3 nucleotides are TGTGCCAGCGAGACAGGCCTGAACACTGAAGCTTTCTTT. This gives the protein CASETGLNTEAFF.

The J gene is TRBJ2-5, the V gene TRBV5-1; possible D gene TRBD1, 5 bases. CDR1 and CDR2 (germline): SGHRS, YFSETQ. The CDR3 extends over 14 amino acids. The V and J ends lost 4 bases and 5 bases respectively, with 15 bases between them. DNA for the CDR3: TGCGCCAGCAGCGTCCAGGGTCAGTGGGAGACCCAGTACTTC. It yields the protein CASSVQGQWETQYF.

The chain uses TRBV5-8 and TRBJ2-5; 7 bases line up with TRBD1. The CDR3 runs 12 residues. Germline trimming cut 7 bases from V and 7 bases from J; bases unmatched to any gene: 7. Germline V gives CDR1 SGHTS, CDR2 YDEGEE. For the CDR3, the DNA is TGTGCCAGCTCCTCGCCAGGGGGGACCCAGTACTTC. It is translated as CASSSPGGTQYF. Full variable domain (outside the CDR3, taken from reference TRBV5-8 and TRBJ2-5): EAGVTQSPTHLIKTRGQQATLRCSPISGHTSVYWYQQALGLGLQFLLWYDEGEERNRGNFPPRFSGRQFPNYSSELNVNALELEDSALYLCASSSPGGTQYFGPGTRLLVL.

This chain links TRBV28 with TRBJ2-1; a weak D match, TRBD1 (5 bases). Between the trimmed V and J ends, which lost 8 bases and 5 bases, there was a span of 19 bases. This CDR3 has 15 residues. Germline values: CDR1 MDHEN, CDR2 SYDVKM. DNA of the CDR3: TGTGCCAGCTCTGCCCTGGGGCTAGTCCACAATGAGCAGTTCTTC. Its protein is CASSALGLVHNEQFF.

The rearrangement links TRBV7-8 to TRBJ2-7; 13 nucleotides match TRBD2. The CDR3 has 18 residues. After removal of 5 bases from V and 3 bases from J, the junction contained 13 bases not matched to a gene. CDR1 SGHVS and CDR2 FQNEAQ come from the germline V gene. In nucleotides, the CDR3 is TGTGCCAGCAGCCCCTCACGGGTACTAGCGGGGGGGGTCTACGAGCAGTACTTC. Its translation: CASSPSRVLAGGVYEQYF.

In this sample, this clone turned up a few times. The V call is TRBV2, the J call TRBJ1-3; D might be TRBD1 (6 bases). This CDR3 contains 12 residues. V lost 6 bases, J lost 4 bases, and 7 bases lay in between. CDR1 is SNHLY and CDR2 is FYNNEI in the germline V gene. The CDR3 nucleotides read TGTGCCAGCAGACAGGGAGGAAACACCATATATTTT. This codes for CASRQGGNTIYF.

The V gene is TRBV7-2, the J gene TRBJ2-3; weak D call: TRBD1 (6 bases). The CDR3 totals 16 residues. From germline, CDR1 is SGHTA and CDR2 FQGNSA. V was shortened by 3 bases and J by 0 bases, with 13 bases between the two germline ends. The CDR3 DNA reads TGTGCCAGCAGCTTGAATACCGGACAGAGCACAGATACGCAGTATTTT. Translation: CASSLNTGQSTDTQYF. The variable domain in full, completed from reference TRBV7-2 and TRBJ2-3, reads GAGVSQSPSNKVTEKGKDVELRCDPISGHTALYWYRQSLGQGLEFLIYFQGNSAPDKSGLPSDRFSAERTGGSVSTLTIQRTQQEDSAVYLCASSLNTGQSTDTQYFGPGTRLTVL.